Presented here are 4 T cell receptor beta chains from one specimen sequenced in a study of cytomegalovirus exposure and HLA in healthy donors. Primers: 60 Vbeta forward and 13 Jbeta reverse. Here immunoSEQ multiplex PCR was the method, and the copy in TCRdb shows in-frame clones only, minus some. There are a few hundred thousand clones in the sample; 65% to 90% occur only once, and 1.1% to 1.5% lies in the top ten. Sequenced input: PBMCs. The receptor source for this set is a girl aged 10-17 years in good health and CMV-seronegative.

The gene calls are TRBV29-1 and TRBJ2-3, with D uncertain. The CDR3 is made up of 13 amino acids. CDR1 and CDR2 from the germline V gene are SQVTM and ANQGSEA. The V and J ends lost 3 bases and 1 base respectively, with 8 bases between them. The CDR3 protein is CSVDRQGTDTQYF. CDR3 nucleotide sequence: TGCAGCGTTGATCGGCAGGGCACAGATACGCAGTATTTT.

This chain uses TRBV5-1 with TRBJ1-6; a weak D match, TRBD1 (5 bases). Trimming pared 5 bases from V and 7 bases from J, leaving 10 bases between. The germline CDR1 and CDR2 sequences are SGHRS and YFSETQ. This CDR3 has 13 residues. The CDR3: CASRGPTNSPLHF. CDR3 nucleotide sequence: TGCGCCAGCAGGGGGCCAACGAATTCACCCCTCCACTTT.

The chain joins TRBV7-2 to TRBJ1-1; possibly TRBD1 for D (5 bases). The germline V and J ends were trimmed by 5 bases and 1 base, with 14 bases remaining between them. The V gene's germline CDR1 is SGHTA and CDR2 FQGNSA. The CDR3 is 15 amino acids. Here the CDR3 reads CASSPDSWGNTEAFF. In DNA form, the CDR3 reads TGTGCCAGCAGCCCAGACAGTTGGGGGAACACTGAAGCTTTCTTT.

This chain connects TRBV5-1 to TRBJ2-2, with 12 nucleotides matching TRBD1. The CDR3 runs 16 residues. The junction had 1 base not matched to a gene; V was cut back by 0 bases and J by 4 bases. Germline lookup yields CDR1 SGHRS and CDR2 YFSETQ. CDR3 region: CASSLGDRGRTGELFF. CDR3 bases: TGCGCCAGCAGCTTGGGGGACAGGGGGCGCACCGGGGAGCTGTTTTTT.